This T cell receptor beta chain emerged from a study of cytomegalovirus exposure and HLA in healthy donors. Notes on the study in general: Follow-up analysis seemed to connect common viral pathogens with several of the most significant clusters identified.

Of note for this clone: Antigen specificity is unknown. The junction shows a germline mismatch at one end, possibly a read error.

Primers included in the PCR were 60 Vbeta and 13 Jbeta primers. The table came from immunoSEQ multiplex PCR; TCRdb's copy has only in-frame clones and leaves some out. The data contain about 130,000 clones, 65% to 75% of them singletons. The sample consisted of PBMCs. This clonotype was obtained from a woman between 50 and 59 years old in good health and CMV-seropositive.

CDR3 nucleotides: TGTGCCAGTACTATAGACAGGTGGGCTGAAGCTTTCTTT. This gives the protein CASTIDRWAEAFF. The chain has TRBV19 and TRBJ1-1; TRBD1 might be the D (6 bases). Germline loops: CDR1 LNHDA, CDR2 SQIVND (reference sequence). The CDR3 is 13 amino acids.